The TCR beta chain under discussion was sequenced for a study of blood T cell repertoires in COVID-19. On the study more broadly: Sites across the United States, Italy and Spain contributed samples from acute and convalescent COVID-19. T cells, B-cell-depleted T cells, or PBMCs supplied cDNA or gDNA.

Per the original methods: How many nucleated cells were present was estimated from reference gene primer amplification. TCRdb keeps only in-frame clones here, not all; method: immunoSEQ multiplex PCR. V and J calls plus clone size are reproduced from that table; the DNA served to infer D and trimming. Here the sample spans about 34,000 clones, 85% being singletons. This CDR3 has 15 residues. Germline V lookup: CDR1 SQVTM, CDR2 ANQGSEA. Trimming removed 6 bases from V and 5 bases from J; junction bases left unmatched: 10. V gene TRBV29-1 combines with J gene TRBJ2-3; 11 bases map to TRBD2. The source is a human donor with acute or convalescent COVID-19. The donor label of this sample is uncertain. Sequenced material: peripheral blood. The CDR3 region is CSVGSGGGPLDTQYF. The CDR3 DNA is TGCAGCGTGGGTAGCGGGGGGGGCCCCCTAGATACGCAGTATTTT.